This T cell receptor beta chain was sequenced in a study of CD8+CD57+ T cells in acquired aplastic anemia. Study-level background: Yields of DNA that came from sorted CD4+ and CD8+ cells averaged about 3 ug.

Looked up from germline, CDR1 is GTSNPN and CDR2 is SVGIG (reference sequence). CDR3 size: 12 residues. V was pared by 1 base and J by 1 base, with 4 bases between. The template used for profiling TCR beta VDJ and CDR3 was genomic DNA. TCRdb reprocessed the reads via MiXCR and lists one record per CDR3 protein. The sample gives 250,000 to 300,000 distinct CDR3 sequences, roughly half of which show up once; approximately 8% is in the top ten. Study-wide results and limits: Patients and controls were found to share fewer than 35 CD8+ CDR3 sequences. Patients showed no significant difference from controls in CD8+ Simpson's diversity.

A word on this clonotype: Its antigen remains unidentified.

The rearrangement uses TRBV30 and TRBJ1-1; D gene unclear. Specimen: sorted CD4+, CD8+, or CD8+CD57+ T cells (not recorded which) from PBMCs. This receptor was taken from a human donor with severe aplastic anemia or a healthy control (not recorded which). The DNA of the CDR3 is TGTGCCTGGAGTGGGACGAACACTGAAGCTTTCTTT. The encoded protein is CAWSGTNTEAFF.